The 16 T cell receptor beta chains below come from one sample, sequenced in a study of beta chain features in type 1 diabetes. No antigen has been assigned to these receptors. Whole-study findings and limits: Moderately but significantly shorter TCRB CDR3s were found in Type 1 diabetes patients in all four CD4+ subsets.

Sequenced material consisted of expressed TCRB transcripts (all of the isolated RNA was reverse transcribed). Some clones are missing from TCRdb's copy, which holds only in-frame ones; the method was immunoSEQ multiplex PCR. The data contain some 190,000 clones, about 7.9% of them singletons. Sequencing was performed on central memory CD4+ T cells from blood. These receptors all stem from a man aged 18 to 30 with type 1 diabetes.

V usage is TRBV28 and J usage is TRBJ1-4, with TRBD1 as a possible D gene (6 bases). CDR1 is MDHEN, CDR2 SYDVKM, per germline. Trimming cost V 6 bases and J 6 bases, with 14 bases left between them. The length of the CDR3 is 14 residues. This CDR3 reads CASRRGGNHEKLFF. CDR3 nucleotides: TGTGCCAGCAGGCGAGGGGGTAACCATGAAAAACTGTTTTTT. Combining the CDR3 with reference TRBV28 and TRBJ1-4 gives the whole variable domain DVKVTQSSRYLVKRTGEKVFLECVQDMDHENMFWYRQDPGLGLRLIYFSYDVKMKEKGDIPEGYSVSREKKERFSLILESASTNQTSMYLCASRRGGNHEKLFFGSGTQLSVL.

This clone was observed a handful of times. The chain recombines TRBV7-8 with TRBJ2-7; 7 bases line up with TRBD1. V gave up 5 bases and J gave up 2 bases; unmatched junction bases: 6. The CDR3 covers 14 residues. Per the germline V gene, CDR1 is SGHVS and CDR2 is FQNEAQ. The CDR3 protein is CASSPGQIPYEQYF. CDR3 nucleotide sequence: TGTGCCAGCAGCCCGGGACAGATACCCTACGAGCAGTACTTC.

This clone came up a few times. This chain uses TRBV6-1 with TRBJ2-2; 12 bases map to TRBD2. Germline CDR1 reads MNHNS; CDR2 reads SASEGT. The CDR3 sequence is 15 residues long. With 6 bases clipped from V and 7 bases from J, the junction kept 6 bases outside the gene matches. The CDR3 bases are TGTGCCAGCAGGGGGACTAGCGGGCTCAACGGGGAGCTGTTTTTT. Amino acid sequence: CASRGTSGLNGELFF.

This clone was found a few times. This sequence joins TRBV5-1 and TRBJ2-1; D unresolved. This CDR3 is 13 amino acids long. Per germline, CDR1 SGHRS and CDR2 YFSETQ. Trimming removed 0 bases from V and 5 bases from J, with 6 bases in between. As DNA, the CDR3 is TGCGCCAGCAGCTTGGTTCCCAACAATGAGCAGTTCTTC. Protein product: CASSLVPNNEQFF. Drawing the rest from reference TRBV5-1 and TRBJ2-1, the complete variable domain is KAGVTQTPRYLIKTRGQQVTLSCSPISGHRSVSWYQQTPGQGLQFLFEYFSETQRNKGNFPGRFSGRQFSNSRSEMNVSTLELGDSALYLCASSLVPNNEQFFGPGTRLTVL.

This clone was seen repeatedly, ten times or more. This same CDR3 is encoded by further DNA sequences in the sample. The rearrangement links TRBV2 to TRBJ1-5; 8 bases fit TRBD1. V was clipped by 4 bases and J by 7 bases; unmatched bases: 3. CDR1 is SNHLY, CDR2 FYNNEI, per germline. There are 13 residues in the CDR3. CDR3 coding DNA: TGTGCCAGCAGTGGACAGGGGAACCAGCCCCAGCATTTT. Translation gives CASSGQGNQPQHF.

This clone has only a few counts. CDR3 nucleotide sequence: TGCGCCAGCAGGGGGAATCAGGAGGTCGCTGAAGCTTTCTTT. Residues: CASRGNQEVAEAFF. The chain links TRBV5-1 to TRBJ1-1; unclear D gene. The CDR3 loop spans 14 amino acids. The V end was cut by 5 bases, the J end by 6 bases, with 17 bases between. Per germline, CDR1 SGHRS and CDR2 YFSETQ.

This rearrangement joins TRBV9 to TRBJ2-7, with TRBD2 matching over 10 bases. The CDR3 has 14 residues. The J segment lost 3 bases and the V segment lost 4 bases, leaving 4 bases of the junction unmatched. Looked up from germline, CDR1 is SGDLS and CDR2 is YYNGEE. CDR3 residues: CASSSQREGYEQYF. The DNA for the CDR3 is TGTGCCAGCAGCTCCCAGCGGGAGGGCTACGAGCAGTACTTC.

This clone was counted between two and nine times. V is TRBV28 and J is TRBJ2-1; perhaps TRBD2 as D (6 bases). Per the germline V gene, CDR1 is MDHEN and CDR2 is SYDVKM. V was cut by 2 bases and J by 5 bases, with 16 bases left in between. This CDR3 has 16 amino acids. CDR3 coding DNA: TGTGCCAGCAGTTTAGCGGGGCTGAGTCGAAACAATGAGCAGTTCTTC. Translated: CASSLAGLSRNNEQFF.

The table lists this clone with a few counts. The CDR3 sequence is CASNKLAHTDTQYF. The DNA of the CDR3 is TGTGCCAGCAACAAGCTAGCGCACACAGATACGCAGTATTTT. The V call is TRBV2, the J call TRBJ2-3; TRBD2 is a possible D gene (6 bases). Germline values: CDR1 SNHLY, CDR2 FYNNEI. CDR3 length equals 14 residues. With 7 bases removed from V and 2 bases from J, the gap between germline ends came to 13 bases.

This chain joins TRBV30 and TRBJ1-2; D uncertain. Trimming removed 1 base from V and 13 bases from J, with 13 bases in between. The CDR3 has 11 amino acids. Looked up from germline, CDR1 is GTSNPN and CDR2 is SVGIG (reference sequence). DNA for the CDR3: TGTGCCTGGAGTGGCGGGGAGACCTTCACCTTC. Translating gives CAWSGGETFTF.

The chain has TRBV4-3 and TRBJ2-5; unclear D gene. The germline V gene has CDR1 LGHNA and CDR2 YSLEER. This CDR3 has 15 amino acids. Trimming cost V 1 base and J 1 base, with 10 bases left between them. CDR3 sequence (DNA): TGCGCCAGCAGCCAAGGGGCAGCTATCCAAGAGACCCAGTACTTC. This translates into CASSQGAAIQETQYF.

This clone has a handful of counts. V usage is TRBV5-1 and J usage is TRBJ2-5; 8 bases line up with TRBD2. Germline-derived CDR1 and CDR2 are SGHRS and YFSETQ. The V segment lost 7 bases and the J segment 0 bases; nucleotides outside the gene matches: 5. The CDR3 totals 14 residues. CDR3 in DNA: TGCGCCAGCTACAGCGGGGGCTACCAAGAGACCCAGTACTTC. This translates into CASYSGGYQETQYF.

The rearrangement joins TRBV7-9 to TRBJ2-7; 7 nucleotides agree with TRBD1. V was pared by 1 base and J by 5 bases, with 2 bases of the junction left unmatched. The CDR3 length is 13 residues. Per the germline V gene, CDR1 is SEHNR and CDR2 is FQNEAQ (reference sequence). The CDR3, as DNA: TGTGCCAGCAGCTTAGGACAGGGCAACGAGCAGTACTTC. Residues: CASSLGQGNEQYF. The full variable domain, its missing parts supplied by reference TRBV7-9 and TRBJ2-7, is DTGVSQNPRHKITKRGQNVTFRCDPISEHNRLYWYRQTLGQGPEFLTYFQNEAQLEKSRLLSDRFSAERPKGSFSTLEIQRTEQGDSAMYLCASSLGQGNEQYFGPGTRLTVT.

On this clone itself: Other DNA sequences in this sample translate to the same CDR3. The chain has TRBV5-1 and TRBJ1-5; 7 nucleotides line up with TRBD1. Germline V lookup: CDR1 SGHRS, CDR2 YFSETQ. V lost 1 base and J lost 2; bases outside the gene matches: 0. The CDR3 is made up of 14 amino acids. The CDR3 reads CASSLQGGNQPQHF. In nucleotides, the CDR3 is TGCGCCAGCAGCTTGCAGGGGGGCAATCAGCCCCAGCATTTT.

This clone turned up a few times. This rearrangement joins TRBV30 to TRBJ2-1; TRBD1 matches 7 bases. V lost 4 bases and J lost 8; bases outside the gene matches: 8. The germline V gene encodes CDR1 GTSNPN and CDR2 SVGIG (reference sequence). The CDR3 runs 13 residues. The CDR3 DNA is TGTGCCTGGATGACAGTAGGGGGCTATGAGCAGTTCTTC. Its translation: CAWMTVGGYEQFF.

This clone occurred a few times. The rearrangement uses TRBV2 and TRBJ2-2; D is perhaps TRBD2 (6 bases). V shed 3 bases and J shed 4 bases, with 15 bases lying between them. The length of the CDR3 is 16 residues. Germline CDR1 reads SNHLY; CDR2 reads FYNNEI. The CDR3 region is CASSDSGGWPTGELFF. In nucleotides, the CDR3 is TGTGCCAGCAGTGATTCCGGGGGATGGCCCACCGGGGAGCTGTTTTTT.